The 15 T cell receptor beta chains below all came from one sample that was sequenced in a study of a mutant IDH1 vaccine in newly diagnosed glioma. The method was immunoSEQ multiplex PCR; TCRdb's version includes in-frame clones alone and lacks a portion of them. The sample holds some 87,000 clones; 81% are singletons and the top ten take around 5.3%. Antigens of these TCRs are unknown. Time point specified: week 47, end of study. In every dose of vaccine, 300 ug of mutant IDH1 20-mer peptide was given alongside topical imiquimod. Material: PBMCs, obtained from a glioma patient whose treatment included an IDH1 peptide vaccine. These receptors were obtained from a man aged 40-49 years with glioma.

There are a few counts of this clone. CDR3: CASSPRLAGGPRTDTQYF. The CDR3 coding sequence is TGTGCCAGCAGCCCTCGACTAGCGGGGGGGCCGCGCACAGATACGCAGTATTTT. The chain links TRBV9 to TRBJ2-3; 14 nucleotides align to TRBD2. The CDR3 runs 18 residues. V lost 4 bases to trimming and J lost 1 base; unmatched junction nucleotides: 8. From germline, CDR1 is SGDLS and CDR2 YYNGEE.

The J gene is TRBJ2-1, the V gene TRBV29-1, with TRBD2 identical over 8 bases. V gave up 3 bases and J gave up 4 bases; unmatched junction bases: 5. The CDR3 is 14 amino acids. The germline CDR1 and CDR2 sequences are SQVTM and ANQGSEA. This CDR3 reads CSVDTSGLYNEQFF. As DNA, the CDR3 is TGCAGCGTTGATACTAGCGGACTATACAATGAGCAGTTCTTC.

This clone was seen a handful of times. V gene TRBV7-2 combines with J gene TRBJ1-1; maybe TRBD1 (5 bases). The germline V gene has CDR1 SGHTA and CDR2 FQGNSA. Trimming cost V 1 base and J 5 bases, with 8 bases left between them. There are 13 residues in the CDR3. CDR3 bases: TGTGCCAGCAGCTTAGTGGGGCGTACTGAAGCTTTCTTT. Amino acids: CASSLVGRTEAFF.

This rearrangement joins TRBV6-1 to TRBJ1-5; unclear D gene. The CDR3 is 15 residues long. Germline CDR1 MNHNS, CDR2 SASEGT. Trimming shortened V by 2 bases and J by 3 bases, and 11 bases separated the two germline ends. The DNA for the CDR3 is TGTGCCAGCAGTGAAATTTGGCCGGACAATCAGCCCCAGCATTTT. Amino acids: CASSEIWPDNQPQHF.

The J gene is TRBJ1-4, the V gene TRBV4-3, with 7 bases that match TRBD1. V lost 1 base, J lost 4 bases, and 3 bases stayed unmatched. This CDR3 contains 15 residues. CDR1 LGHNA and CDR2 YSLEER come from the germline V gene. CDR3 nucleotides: TGCGCCAGCAGCCAAGGGGACAGACTTAATGAAAAACTGTTTTTT. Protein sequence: CASSQGDRLNEKLFF.

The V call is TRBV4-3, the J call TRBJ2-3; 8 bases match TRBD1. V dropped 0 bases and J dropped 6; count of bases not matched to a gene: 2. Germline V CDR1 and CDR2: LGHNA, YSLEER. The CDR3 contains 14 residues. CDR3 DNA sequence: TGCGCCAGCAGCCAAGATCACAGGGGGGATACGCAGTATTTT. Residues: CASSQDHRGDTQYF.

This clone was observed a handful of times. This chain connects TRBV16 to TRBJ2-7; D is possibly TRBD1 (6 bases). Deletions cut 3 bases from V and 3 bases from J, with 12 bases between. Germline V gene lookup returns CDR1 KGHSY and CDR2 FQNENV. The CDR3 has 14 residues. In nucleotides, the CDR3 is TGTGCCAGCAGCCACTGGGGACAAATCTACGAGCAGTACTTC. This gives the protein CASSHWGQIYEQYF.

CDR3 DNA sequence: TGCGCCAGCAGCTTGGACCAACAAGAGACCCAGTACTTC. The encoded protein is CASSLDQQETQYF. The V and J genes are TRBV5-1 and TRBJ2-5; D gene uncertain. Trimming removed 0 bases at V and 2 bases at J, with 5 bases between. CDR1 and CDR2 (germline): SGHRS, YFSETQ. The CDR3 is 13 amino acids. Variable domain in full (rest from reference TRBV5-1 and TRBJ2-5): KAGVTQTPRYLIKTRGQQVTLSCSPISGHRSVSWYQQTPGQGLQFLFEYFSETQRNKGNFPGRFSGRQFSNSRSEMNVSTLELGDSALYLCASSLDQQETQYFGPGTRLLVL.

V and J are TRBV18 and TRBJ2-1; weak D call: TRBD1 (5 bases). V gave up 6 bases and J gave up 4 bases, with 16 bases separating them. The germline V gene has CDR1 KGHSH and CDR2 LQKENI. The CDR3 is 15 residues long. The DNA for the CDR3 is TGTGCCAGCTCCTTCTCGGACAATAGTTACAATGAGCAGTTCTTC. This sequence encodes CASSFSDNSYNEQFF.

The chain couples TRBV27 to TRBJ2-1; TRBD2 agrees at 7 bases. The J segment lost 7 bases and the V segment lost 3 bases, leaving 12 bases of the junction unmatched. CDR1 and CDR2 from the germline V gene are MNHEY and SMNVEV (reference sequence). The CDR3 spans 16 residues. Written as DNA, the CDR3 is TGTGCCAGCAGTTTCCTTCCCCATGGACTAGGGAATGAGCAGTTCTTC. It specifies CASSFLPHGLGNEQFF.

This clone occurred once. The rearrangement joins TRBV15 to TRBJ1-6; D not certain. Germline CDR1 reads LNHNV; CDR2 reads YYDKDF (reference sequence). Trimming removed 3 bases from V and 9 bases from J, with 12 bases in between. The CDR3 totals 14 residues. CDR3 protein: CATSRDVSGSPLHF. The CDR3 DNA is TGTGCCACCAGCAGGGATGTAAGTGGTTCACCCCTCCACTTT.

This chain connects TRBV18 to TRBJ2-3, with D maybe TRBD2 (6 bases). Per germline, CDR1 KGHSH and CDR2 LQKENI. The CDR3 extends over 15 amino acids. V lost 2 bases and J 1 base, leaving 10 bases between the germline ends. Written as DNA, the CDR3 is TGTGCCAGCTCACCATCCTCTAGCGGCACAGATACGCAGTATTTT. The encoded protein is CASSPSSSGTDTQYF.

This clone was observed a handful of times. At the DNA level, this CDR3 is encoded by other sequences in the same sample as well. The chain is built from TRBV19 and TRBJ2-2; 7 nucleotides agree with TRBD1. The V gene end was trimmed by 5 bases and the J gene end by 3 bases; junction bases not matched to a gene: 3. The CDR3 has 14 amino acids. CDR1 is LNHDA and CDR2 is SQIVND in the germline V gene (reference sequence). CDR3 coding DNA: TGTGCCAGTAGTTCACAGGGGTACACCGGGGAGCTGTTTTTT. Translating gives CASSSQGYTGELFF. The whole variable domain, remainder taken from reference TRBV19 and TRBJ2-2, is DGGITQSPKYLFRKEGQNVTLSCEQNLNHDAMYWYRQDPGQGLRLIYYSQIVNDFQKGDIAEGYSVSREKKESFPLTVTSAQKNPTAFYLCASSSQGYTGELFFGEGSRLTVL.

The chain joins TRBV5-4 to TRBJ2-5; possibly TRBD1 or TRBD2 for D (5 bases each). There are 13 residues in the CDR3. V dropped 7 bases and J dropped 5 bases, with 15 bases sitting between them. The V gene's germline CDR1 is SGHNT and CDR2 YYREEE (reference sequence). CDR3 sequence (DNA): TGTGCCAGCGGGCGCGCCAGGGAGGAGACCCAGTACTTC. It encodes CASGRAREETQYF.

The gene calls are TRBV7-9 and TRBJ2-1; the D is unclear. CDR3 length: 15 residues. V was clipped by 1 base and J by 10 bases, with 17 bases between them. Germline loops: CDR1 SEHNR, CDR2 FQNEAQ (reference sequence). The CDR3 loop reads CASSLVGGPAREQFF. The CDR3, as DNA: TGTGCCAGCAGCTTAGTAGGTGGCCCGGCTAGGGAGCAGTTCTTC.